The text below deals with one TCR beta chain. Its antigen is still unknown. This sample is drawn from a study of shared clonotypes between healthy human individuals. Study-wide results and limits: Represented diversity, genetic and exposure-history alike, was limited by few donors. Naive subsets generally exceeded memory subsets in estimated richness. It was observed that 5% to 6.5% of naive CD4 clonotypes were shared across several donors.

It was at deep level that the assay was run. The protocol was immunoSEQ multiplex PCR, while the TCRdb copy is restricted to in-frame clones and leaves out a portion. The repertoire holds approximately 500,000 clones, with 90% to 96% as singletons. Trimming cost V 5 bases and J 4 bases; bases outside gene matches: 10. Germline-derived CDR1 and CDR2 are SEHNR and FQNEAQ (reference sequence). The CDR3 covers 16 residues. The chain recombines TRBV7-9 with TRBJ1-2; 10 positions match TRBD1. Material: naive CD4+ T cells sorted from blood. Subset: CD45RA+ positively selected. This receptor was taken from a woman in her twenties or thirties in good health. CDR3 in amino acids: CASSHGTGAGIYGYTF. In nucleotides, the CDR3 is TGTGCCAGCAGCCACGGGACAGGGGCGGGCATCTATGGCTACACCTTC.